Listed here are 10 T cell receptor beta chains from one sample, sequenced in a study of cytomegalovirus exposure and HLA in healthy donors. A multiplex PCR was run with 60 Vbeta primers and 13 Jbeta primers. The table came from immunoSEQ multiplex PCR; TCRdb's copy has only in-frame clones and leaves some out. Among about 180,000 clones listed, more than 80% were seen once. Sequences were obtained from PBMCs. The receptors derive from a male donor in good health and CMV-seronegative.

The V call is TRBV30, the J call TRBJ2-5; 9 bases are shared with TRBD1. There are 13 residues in the CDR3. Germline V CDR1 and CDR2: GTSNPN, SVGIG (reference sequence). J gave up 1 base and V 7 bases, and 4 bases lay outside the gene matches. The CDR3: CASDRGPQETQYF. CDR3 DNA sequence: TGTGCCTCGGACAGGGGACCCCAAGAGACCCAGTACTTC.

In DNA form, the CDR3 reads TGTGCCAGCAGTTTGTCCAGGGGGTTAACTCAGCCCCAGCATTTT. Residues: CASSLSRGLTQPQHF. The rearrangement links TRBV27 to TRBJ1-5; 7 positions agree with TRBD1. The CDR3 covers 15 residues. The V gene end was trimmed by 3 bases and the J gene end by 6 bases; junction bases not matched to a gene: 8. Germline V CDR1 and CDR2: MNHEY, SMNVEV (reference sequence).

The chain joins TRBV27 to TRBJ2-3; 9 bases match TRBD2. From germline, CDR1 is MNHEY and CDR2 SMNVEV (reference sequence). This CDR3 is 16 amino acids long. V lost 6 bases, J lost 1 base, and 8 bases stayed unmatched. In nucleotides, the CDR3 is TGTGCCAGCAGCCTAGGGGTAGCGGGGGGCACAGATACGCAGTATTTT. It is translated as CASSLGVAGGTDTQYF.

This rearrangement joins TRBV9 to TRBJ2-7, with a possible D match to TRBD1 (6 bases). CDR1 and CDR2 (germline): SGDLS, YYNGEE. The length of the CDR3 is 15 residues. V lost 7 bases and J 7 bases, leaving 24 bases between the germline ends. CDR3 in DNA: TGTGCCAGCCCCCTTACCGGGACACACCCTGGGGAGCAGTACTTC. Translating gives CASPLTGTHPGEQYF.

The V call is TRBV7-2, the J call TRBJ2-2; possibly TRBD2 for D (6 bases). Trimming stripped 1 base from V and 5 bases from J, with 11 bases between. Germline V gene data show CDR1 as SGHTA and CDR2 as FQGNSA. The CDR3 consists of 15 residues. CDR3 DNA sequence: TGTGCCAGCAGCTTAGAGGACGGGAGTACCGGGGAGCTGTTTTTT. The encoded protein is CASSLEDGSTGELFF.

This chain links TRBV19 with TRBJ1-4; D perhaps matches TRBD1 (5 bases). The CDR3 loop spans 16 amino acids. Deletions cut 5 bases from V and 4 bases from J, with 17 bases between. The germline V gene has CDR1 LNHDA and CDR2 SQIVND (reference sequence). CDR3 DNA sequence: TGTGCCAGTAGTCGGCAGGGTGAAACCGGTAATGAAAAACTGTTTTTT. It yields the protein CASSRQGETGNEKLFF. Drawing the rest from reference TRBV19 and TRBJ1-4, the complete variable domain is DGGITQSPKYLFRKEGQNVTLSCEQNLNHDAMYWYRQDPGQGLRLIYYSQIVNDFQKGDIAEGYSVSREKKESFPLTVTSAQKNPTAFYLCASSRQGETGNEKLFFGSGTQLSVL.

The V gene is TRBV29-1, the J gene TRBJ1-2; D call uncertain. The V and J ends lost 3 bases and 2 bases respectively, with 7 bases between them. The length of the CDR3 is 12 residues. Germline V gene sequence: CDR1 SQVTM, CDR2 ANQGSEA. The CDR3 sequence is CSVDEQNYGYTF. The CDR3 DNA reads TGCAGCGTTGACGAGCAAAACTATGGCTACACCTTC.

The genes are TRBV28 and TRBJ2-7; possibly TRBD1 for D (6 bases). Looked up from germline, CDR1 is MDHEN and CDR2 is SYDVKM. The CDR3 consists of 14 residues. Trimming stripped 8 bases from V and 2 bases from J, with 16 bases between. For the CDR3, the DNA is TGTGCCAGCCAGAGTGGAGCAGGGGCCTACGAGCAGTACTTC. This codes for CASQSGAGAYEQYF.

CDR3 in amino acids: CASSEGNTEAFF. CDR3 coding DNA: TGTGCCAGCAGCGAGGGGAACACTGAAGCTTTCTTT. V is TRBV7-9 and J is TRBJ1-1, with D unclear. The CDR3 totals 12 residues. V lost 5 bases to trimming and J lost 1 base, with 5 bases between them. Germline V gene data show CDR1 as SEHNR and CDR2 as FQNEAQ (reference sequence).

The V gene is TRBV7-3, the J gene TRBJ2-3; 10 bases agree with TRBD2. The CDR3 has 15 amino acids. Unmatched junction bases numbered 3, after V lost 2 bases and J lost 4 bases. CDR1 and CDR2 (germline): SGHTA, FQGTGA. CDR3: CASSLLAGVPDTQYF. The CDR3, as DNA: TGTGCCAGCAGCTTACTAGCGGGAGTGCCAGATACGCAGTATTTT.